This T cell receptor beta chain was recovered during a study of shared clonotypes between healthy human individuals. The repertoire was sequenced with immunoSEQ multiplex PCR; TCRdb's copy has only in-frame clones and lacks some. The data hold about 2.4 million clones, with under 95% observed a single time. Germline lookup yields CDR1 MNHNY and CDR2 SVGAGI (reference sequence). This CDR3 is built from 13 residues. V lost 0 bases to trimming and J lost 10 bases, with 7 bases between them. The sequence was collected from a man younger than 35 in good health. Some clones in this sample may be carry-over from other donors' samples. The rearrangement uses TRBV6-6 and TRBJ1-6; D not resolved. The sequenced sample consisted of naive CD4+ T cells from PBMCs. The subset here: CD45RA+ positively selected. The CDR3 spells CASSYSVGSPLHF. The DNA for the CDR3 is TGTGCCAGCAGTTACTCGGTGGGATCACCCCTCCACTTT.